This T cell receptor (beta chain) was sequenced in a study of shared clonotypes between healthy human individuals. Germline V gene data show CDR1 as SGHRS and CDR2 as YFSETQ. V dropped 3 bases and J dropped 4; count of bases not matched to a gene: 10. The CDR3 loop spans 16 amino acids. Generated by immunoSEQ multiplex PCR, the TCRdb table keeps only in-frame clones and is missing some. Found here are approximately 2.4 million clones, almost 96% of them singletons; the top ten hold about 0.13%. CD4+ cells yielded CD45RA+ naive and CD45RA-negative memory subsets. This TCR was recovered from a man aged 18-30 years in good health. This sequence joins TRBV5-1 and TRBJ1-1, with 9 bases lining up with TRBD1. Sequencing was performed on naive CD4+ T cells sorted from blood. The subset here: CD45RA+ positively selected. DNA of the CDR3: TGCGCCAGCAGCTCCCGGGACAGGGACGGGGTCACTGAAGCTTTCTTT. This encodes CASSSRDRDGVTEAFF.